These 22 T cell receptor beta chains share one sample of origin, sequenced in a study of blood T cell repertoires in COVID-19 (dated by TCRdb to the early 2020s). Library preparation was by the immunoSEQ multiplex PCR assay. The clones in this table, taken by TCRdb from immuneACCESS, are in-frame only. Not every clone is retained; where verified, under half of the shortfall comes from an unresolved V gene, and the cause of the rest is unknown. This sample lists about 36,000 clones; approximately 90% were detected once. The leading ten clones occupy under 5% of the sample. The sequencing input was peripheral blood. The receptors derive from a human donor in a cohort sampled during active COVID-19.

This clone was seen just once. The gene calls are TRBV7-9 and TRBJ2-5, with 12 bases fitting TRBD2. V trimming: 3 bases; J trimming: 2 bases; junction bases outside the gene matches: 7. Per germline, CDR1 SEHNR and CDR2 FQNEAQ (reference sequence). There are 17 residues in the CDR3. CDR3 bases: TGTGCCAGCAGCTTTTCAGTGCTAGCGGGAGGGCAAGAGACCCAGTACTTC. Amino acid sequence: CASSFSVLAGGQETQYF.

The chain couples TRBV10-1 to TRBJ1-3, with D maybe TRBD1 (6 bases). V was clipped by 5 bases and J by 4 bases, with 12 bases between them. CDR3 size: 14 residues. Germline V gives CDR1 WNHNN, CDR2 SYGVQD (reference sequence). The CDR3 here is CASSPGQPGNTIYF. CDR3 bases: TGCGCCAGCAGTCCGGGACAACCGGGAAACACCATATATTTT.

The chain uses TRBV24-1 and TRBJ2-1; TRBD2 aligns across 14 bases. The ends lost 9 bases at V and 6 bases at J; junction bases unmatched: 9. This CDR3 has 16 amino acids. Germline values: CDR1 KGHDR, CDR2 SFDVKD. For the CDR3, the DNA is TGTGCCACCGGTAGTAGGACTAGCGGGAGGATCAATGAGCAGTTCTTC. Translating it yields CATGSRTSGRINEQFF.

The chain is built from TRBV11-2 and TRBJ2-1; D is perhaps TRBD2 (6 bases). Trimming took off 4 bases at V and 8 bases at J, with 15 bases between the two ends. This CDR3 spans 14 amino acids. Per the germline V gene, CDR1 is SGHAT and CDR2 is FQNNGV. CDR3 in amino acids: CASSWAGGGHEQFF. The CDR3 DNA is TGTGCCAGCAGCTGGGCCGGAGGAGGGCATGAGCAGTTCTTC.

This sequence joins TRBV19 and TRBJ2-7; 7 bases agree with TRBD1. Trimming cost V 6 bases and J 3 bases; bases outside gene matches: 8. Per the germline V gene, CDR1 is LNHDA and CDR2 is SQIVND (reference sequence). The CDR3 has 14 amino acids. CDR3 residues: CASRTGAQDYEQYF. The CDR3 coding sequence is TGTGCCAGTAGAACAGGGGCGCAGGACTACGAGCAGTACTTC.

The chain couples TRBV7-9 to TRBJ1-1; weak D call: TRBD1 (6 bases). This CDR3 has 14 residues. Trimming left V 2 bases short and J 5 bases short, with 12 bases between. Germline V CDR1 and CDR2: SEHNR, FQNEAQ (reference sequence). Here the CDR3 reads CASSLRGAGTEAFF. Here the CDR3 DNA reads TGTGCCAGCAGCTTACGGGGGGCTGGAACTGAAGCTTTCTTT.

In DNA form, the CDR3 reads TGTGCCAGTAGTACATGGACTAGCGGTGCCTACGAGCAGTACTTC. This gives the protein CASSTWTSGAYEQYF. This chain uses TRBV19 with TRBJ2-7; TRBD2 aligns across 10 bases. Trimming at V came to 4 bases and at J to 2 bases, leaving 5 bases not matched to a gene. This CDR3 comprises 15 residues. Germline V lookup: CDR1 LNHDA, CDR2 SQIVND (reference sequence).

J is TRBJ1-3 and V is TRBV25-1; D ambiguous. V was trimmed by 8 bases and J by 4 bases, leaving 6 bases between them. The CDR3 contains 11 residues. Germline values: CDR1 MGHDK, CDR2 SYGVNS. CDR3 amino acids: CASLQGNTIYF. The CDR3 coding sequence is TGTGCCAGCCTTCAGGGAAACACCATATATTTT.

Here the CDR3 reads CASSQEPWTPTYEQYF. DNA for the CDR3: TGTGCCAGCAGCCAAGAACCCTGGACACCGACGTACGAGCAGTACTTC. The rearrangement links TRBV3-1 (or the pseudogene TRBV3-2) to TRBJ2-7, with D tentatively TRBD1 (5 bases). This CDR3 has 16 amino acids. Per germline, CDR1 LGHDT and CDR2 YNNKEL (reference sequence). V lost 0 bases and J lost 4, with 16 bases in between.

The chain couples TRBV7-9 to TRBJ2-3; TRBD2 agrees at 12 bases. The CDR3 loop spans 16 amino acids. The ends lost 5 bases at V and 2 bases at J; junction bases unmatched: 5. Germline CDR1 SEHNR, CDR2 FQNEAQ (reference sequence). In DNA, the CDR3 is TGTGCCAGCAGCCCGGGACTAGCGGGCTTCACAGATACGCAGTATTTT. This translates into CASSPGLAGFTDTQYF.

This clone showed up just a few times. As DNA, the CDR3 is TGTGCCAGCAGCTGGACAGGGGGAGGCGATCAGCCCCAGCATTTT. Protein product: CASSWTGGGDQPQHF. This chain links TRBV5-5 with TRBJ1-5; 10 bases agree with TRBD1. Germline CDR1 is SGHKS and CDR2 is YYEKEE (reference sequence). J lost 5 bases, V lost 3 bases, and 5 bases had no gene match. The CDR3 is 15 amino acids.

The chain couples TRBV6-6 to TRBJ1-6, with a tentative D call TRBD1 (6 bases). CDR3 size: 15 residues. From germline, CDR1 is MNHNY and CDR2 SVGAGI (reference sequence). The germline V and J ends were trimmed by 7 bases and 5 bases, with 15 bases remaining between them. The CDR3 is CASIYGQTDNSPLHF. The CDR3 nucleotides read TGTGCCAGCATCTATGGACAGACCGATAATTCACCCCTCCACTTT.

This chain links TRBV5-4 with TRBJ1-1, with D uncertain. Germline lookup yields CDR1 SGHNT and CDR2 YYREEE (reference sequence). The germline V and J ends were trimmed by 2 bases and 1 base, with 9 bases remaining between them. CDR3 length equals 14 residues. CDR3 sequence reads: CASSFGRKNTEAFF. DNA for the CDR3: TGTGCCAGCAGCTTTGGCAGGAAGAACACTGAAGCTTTCTTT.

The rearrangement joins TRBV5-4 to TRBJ2-4, with TRBD1 identical over 9 bases. The CDR3 loop spans 17 amino acids. V dropped 4 bases and J dropped 0; count of bases not matched to a gene: 8. CDR1 and CDR2 (germline): SGHNT, YYREEE (reference sequence). The CDR3 reads CASSPGQGGVAKNIQYF. Written as DNA, the CDR3 is TGTGCCAGCAGCCCGGGACAGGGAGGAGTAGCCAAAAACATTCAGTACTTC.

This clone appeared a single time. The chain carries TRBV18 and TRBJ2-7; tentative D call: TRBD1 (8 bases). This CDR3 is 16 amino acids long. The V end was cut by 6 bases, the J end by 6 bases, with 24 bases between. Germline V gene sequence: CDR1 KGHSH, CDR2 LQKENI. The CDR3 DNA reads as TGTGCCAGCTCTGCTCAGGGGGCGGGAGTTCCCCCCGAGCAGTACTTC. Protein sequence: CASSAQGAGVPPEQYF.

The CDR3 region has the DNA TGTGCCAGCAGTCGCCAAGGTAAGGGGTTAACGCGCGGCTACACCTTC. Its translation: CASSRQGKGLTRGYTF. The chain employs TRBV3-1 (or the pseudogene TRBV3-2) and TRBJ1-2; maybe TRBD1 (5 bases). The CDR3 has 16 residues. Germline CDR1 is LGHDT and CDR2 is YNNKEL (reference sequence). Trimming shortened V by 6 bases and J by 8 bases, and 25 bases separated the two germline ends.

This clone was observed a single time. J is TRBJ2-7 and V is TRBV7-2, with D perhaps matching TRBD1 (6 bases). The CDR3 extends over 14 amino acids. The V gene's germline CDR1 is SGHTA and CDR2 FQGNSA. Trimming removed 3 bases at V and 0 bases at J, with 9 bases between. The DNA for the CDR3 is TGTGCCAGCAGCTTTGACAGGTCCTCCTACGAGCAGTACTTC. Its translation is CASSFDRSSYEQYF.

V gene TRBV12-5 combines with J gene TRBJ1-2, with 9 bases matching TRBD1. This CDR3 comprises 12 residues. Germline V gene lookup returns CDR1 LGHNT and CDR2 FRNRAP. With 6 bases clipped from V and 8 bases from J, the junction kept 4 bases outside the gene matches. The DNA of the CDR3 is TGTGCTAGTGGACCTGACAGGGGGGGCTACACCTTC. Amino acids: CASGPDRGGYTF.

The genes are TRBV5-1 and TRBJ2-7; perhaps TRBD1 as D (5 bases). Germline CDR1 is SGHRS and CDR2 is YFSETQ. This CDR3 has 13 amino acids. V lost 3 bases, J lost 3 bases, and 10 bases lay in between. CDR3 sequence reads: CASSYGQGYEQYF. The CDR3 DNA follows: TGCGCCAGCAGCTATGGACAAGGCTACGAGCAGTACTTC. Drawing the rest from reference TRBV5-1 and TRBJ2-7, the complete variable domain is KAGVTQTPRYLIKTRGQQVTLSCSPISGHRSVSWYQQTPGQGLQFLFEYFSETQRNKGNFPGRFSGRQFSNSRSEMNVSTLELGDSALYLCASSYGQGYEQYFGPGTRLTVT.

V and J are TRBV7-2 and TRBJ1-2; 7 bases line up with TRBD1. The CDR3 is 14 residues long. Trimming at V came to 5 bases and at J to 4 bases, leaving 7 bases not matched to a gene. Per germline, CDR1 SGHTA and CDR2 FQGNSA. Here the CDR3 DNA reads TGTGCCAGCAGCAAAACAGGGGTTATCTATGGCTACACCTTC. This codes for CASSKTGVIYGYTF.

The chain joins TRBV6-5 to TRBJ2-7; 8 bases map to TRBD2. Trimming cost V 5 bases and J 6 bases; bases outside gene matches: 9. This CDR3 has 14 amino acids. The germline CDR1 and CDR2 sequences are MNHEY and SVGAGI. Here the CDR3 DNA reads TGTGCCAGCAGTACCCGGGGGGGCCCGGGCGAGCAGTACTTC. Its translation is CASSTRGGPGEQYF.

This chain joins TRBV7-9 and TRBJ2-5; 9 nucleotides match TRBD2. The CDR3 runs to 15 residues. CDR1 and CDR2 (germline): SEHNR, FQNEAQ (reference sequence). V lost 1 base and J lost 4; bases outside the gene matches: 4. The CDR3 region has the DNA TGTGCCAGCAGCTTAGAGGGCGGGAGGGGAGAGACCCAGTACTTC. The encoded protein is CASSLEGGRGETQYF.